The rows below give T cell receptor beta chains drawn from one sample of a study of T cell repertoires in cytomegalovirus infection. TCRdb fed the reads into MiXCR, producing one record per CDR3 protein. The sample carries 300,000 to 400,000 distinct CDR3 sequences, around 25% recorded once. These receptors lack a known antigen. Sequencing was performed on cultured PBMCs, taken from culture after CMV antigen stimulation. Receptors originate from a human donor in good health (CMV status not recorded). Some clones in this sample may be carry-over from other donors' samples. CDR3s include the opening cysteine and the closing phenylalanine or tryptophan. Each record gives: V gene, D gene, J gene, clone size, CDR3 protein, CDR3 DNA. D genes are given only for firm matches. Only some rows state a clone size, as once, few, many or a class for expanded clones.

>TRBV7-2|TRBD2|TRBJ2-3|many
CASSLVGSGGGPDTQYF
TGTGCCAGCAGCTTAGTAGGTAGCGGGGGAGGCCCAGATACGCAGTATTTT
>TRBV5-1|NA|TRBJ1-2|few
CASSGGFGSYTF
TGCGCCAGCAGCGGCGGTTTTGGGAGCTACACCTTC
>TRBV7-2|TRBD2|TRBJ2-4|NA
CASSSGTSGFKNIQYF
TGTGCCAGCAGCTCAGGGACTAGCGGCTTCAAAAACATTCAGTACTTC
>TRBV20-1|NA|TRBJ2-1|NA
CSARRGGPPGYNEQFF
TGCAGTGCTAGAAGAGGCGGCCCGCCCGGATACAATGAGCAGTTCTTC
>TRBV30|NA|TRBJ1-6|few
CAWSPDGAGGSPLHF
TGTGCCTGGAGTCCGGACGGGGCCGGGGGTTCACCCCTCCACTTT
>TRBV6-8|NA|TRBJ1-1|NA
CASSPHTENTEAFF
TGTGCCAGCAGCCCCCATACAGAGAACACTGAAGCTTTCTTT
>TRBV9|NA|TRBJ1-2|many
CASSVDQWGLSNYGYTF
TGTGCCAGCAGCGTAGATCAATGGGGATTATCGAACTATGGCTACACCTTC
>TRBV5-4|NA|TRBJ2-1|few
CASSHGTREYNEQFF
TGTGCCAGCAGCCACGGGACCAGAGAATACAATGAGCAGTTCTTC
>TRBV20-1|TRBD1|TRBJ2-7|few
CSAPDRGLYEQYF
TGCAGTGCCCCGGACAGGGGGCTGTACGAGCAGTACTTC
>TRBV7-2|NA|TRBJ1-5|NA
CASSPEGINQPQHF
TGTGCCAGCAGCCCCGAAGGGATCAATCAGCCCCAGCATTTT
>TRBV6-1|TRBD1|TRBJ1-4|NA
CASSAGDRTNEKLFF
TGTGCCAGCAGTGCCGGGGACAGGACTAATGAAAAACTGTTTTTT
>TRBV7-3|NA|TRBJ2-2|many
CASSLTSGELFF
TGTGCCAGCAGCTTAACTTCCGGGGAGCTGTTTTTT
>TRBV19|TRBD2|TRBJ2-5|few
CASITAGDLAETQYF
TGTGCCAGTATAACAGCGGGAGACTTGGCAGAGACCCAGTACTTC
>TRBV29-1|NA|TRBJ2-1|NA
CSVQRDEQFF
TGCAGCGTTCAACGGGATGAGCAGTTCTTC
>TRBV11-2|NA|TRBJ2-5|few
CASSLYLTEEETQYF
TGTGCCAGCAGCTTATATTTGACGGAGGAAGAGACCCAGTACTTC
>TRBV10-3|TRBD2|TRBJ2-1|few
CAIKGTNRASGNEQFF
TGTGCCATCAAGGGGACTAATCGTGCGTCGGGCAATGAGCAGTTCTTC
>TRBV27|TRBD2|TRBJ2-1|many
CASGFRTSGHNEQFF
TGTGCCAGCGGCTTCAGGACTAGCGGGCACAATGAGCAGTTCTTC
>TRBV7-9|TRBD2|TRBJ2-5|NA
CASSPPSGRARETQYF
TGTGCCAGCAGCCCGCCTAGCGGGAGGGCCAGGGAGACCCAGTACTTC
>TRBV7-2|NA|TRBJ1-1|few
CASSLKYGGMNTEAFF
TGTGCCAGCAGCTTAAAGTATGGGGGCATGAACACTGAAGCTTTCTTT
>TRBV6-2/TRBV6-3|NA|TRBJ1-3|NA
CASSQRLDGNTIYF
TGTGCCAGCAGTCAAAGACTGGATGGAAACACCATATATTTT
>TRBV7-2|NA|TRBJ2-3|many
CASSFPDPQRKAASTDTQYF
TGTGCCAGCAGCTTTCCCGACCCCCAGCGGAAAGCGGCTAGCACAGATACGCAGTATTTT
>TRBV6-2/TRBV6-3|NA|TRBJ2-6|NA
CASSYLLRGLGAGANVLTF
TGTGCCAGCAGTTACCTTCTGAGGGGACTGGGCGCTGGGGCCAACGTCCTGACTTTC
>TRBV7-2|NA|TRBJ1-5|many
CASSLASNQPQHF
TGTGCCAGCAGCTTAGCGTCCAATCAGCCCCAGCATTTT
>TRBV12-3/TRBV12-4|NA|TRBJ2-5|NA
CASSRHPGETQYF
TGTGCCAGCAGTCGACATCCCGGGGAGACCCAGTACTTC
>TRBV10-3|TRBD2|TRBJ2-1|NA
CAISDVAGVNEQFF
TGTGCCATCAGTGACGTAGCGGGAGTTAATGAGCAGTTCTTC
>TRBV6-6|NA|TRBJ1-3|few
CASSYSSGSGNTIYF
TGTGCCAGCAGTTACTCGTCAGGCTCTGGAAACACCATATATTTT
>TRBV4-1|TRBD1|TRBJ2-5|NA
CASSYPGQQETQYF
TGCGCCAGCAGCTACCCGGGACAGCAAGAGACCCAGTACTTC
>TRBV28|NA|TRBJ1-5|NA
CASSFRGSRQPQHF
TGTGCCAGCAGTTTCCGAGGATCGCGTCAGCCCCAGCATTTT
>TRBV7-8|NA|TRBJ2-2|NA
CASTTWGAGELFF
TGTGCCAGCACCACCTGGGGCGCCGGGGAGCTGTTTTTT
>TRBV3-1|NA|TRBJ2-1|once
CASSQASWINNEQFF
TGTGCCAGCAGCCAAGCGTCCTGGATCAACAATGAGCAGTTCTTC
>TRBV4-3|TRBD2|TRBJ2-5|once
CASSQDGSGRAWETQYF
TGCGCCAGCAGCCAAGACGGGAGCGGGAGGGCCTGGGAGACCCAGTACTTC
>TRBV9|TRBD1|TRBJ2-5|many
CASSTSGQGSETQYF
TGTGCCAGCTCCACTTCGGGACAGGGCTCAGAGACCCAGTACTTC
>TRBV7-2|NA|TRBJ2-4|few
CASSLMPSLAKNIQYF
TGTGCCAGCAGCTTAATGCCATCCCTAGCCAAAAACATTCAGTACTTC
>TRBV29-1|TRBD2|TRBJ2-2|NA
CSVGLAGTGELFF
TGCAGCGTTGGGTTAGCGGGTACCGGGGAGCTGTTTTTT
>TRBV19|TRBD1|TRBJ1-2|few
CASSTWTGGPTNYGYTF
TGTGCCAGTAGTACCTGGACAGGGGGCCCGACTAACTATGGCTACACCTTC
>TRBV6-1|TRBD2|TRBJ2-2|NA
CASSELAGVVGELFF
TGTGCCAGCAGTGAATTAGCGGGAGTGGTCGGGGAGCTGTTTTTT
>TRBV12-3/TRBV12-4|NA|TRBJ1-5|NA
CASSATRRGNQPQHF
TGTGCCAGCAGTGCAACGCGCCGAGGCAATCAGCCCCAGCATTTT
>TRBV5-4|NA|TRBJ2-3|NA
CASSFRDYRSSTDTQYF
TGTGCCAGCAGCTTTCGCGATTATCGATCTAGCACAGATACGCAGTATTTT
>TRBV19|NA|TRBJ2-3|NA
CASSPGHDTQYF
TGTGCCAGTAGTCCCGGTCACGATACGCAGTATTTT
>TRBV7-2|TRBD2|TRBJ2-1|many
CASRNYPSPSGRGNEQFF
TGTGCCAGCAGAAATTACCCTTCGCCTAGCGGGAGAGGTAATGAGCAGTTCTTC
>TRBV7-2|TRBD1|TRBJ2-5|few
CASSQQGAEETQYF
TGTGCCAGCAGTCAGCAGGGGGCCGAAGAGACCCAGTACTTC
>TRBV2|TRBD2|TRBJ2-5|few
CASSGPIAGVGETQYF
TGTGCCAGCAGCGGCCCTATAGCGGGAGTGGGGGAGACCCAGTACTTC